The clone carrying this TCR beta chain was observed at least ten times. Time point noted: sample taken at primary tumor resection. The sequenced material consisted of unsorted whole RNA from tumor, nontumor lung or frozen PBMC. The data derive from a study of spatial heterogeneity in lung cancer. In germline, CDR1 is SGDLS, CDR2 YYNGEE. The CDR3 runs 16 residues. J gave up 1 base and V 3 bases, and 4 bases lay outside the gene matches. TCRdb redid the calling of the 5' RACE reads with MiXCR, one entry per CDR3 protein. The sample has approximately 8,000 distinct CDR3 sequences, 5.4% seen once. Sequencing used PBMCs, obtained at surgery. The receptor's source is a male donor with early-stage non-small cell lung cancer. The chain joins TRBV9 to TRBJ1-1; 12 bases are a match to TRBD1. The CDR3 region has the DNA TGTGCCAGCAGCGCCGGGACAGGGGGCGGGAACACTGAAGCTTTCTTT. This encodes CASSAGTGGGNTEAFF.